The present TCR beta chain was sequenced within a study of cytomegalovirus exposure and HLA in healthy donors. Details on this clone: No antigen is known for it.

The CDR3 loop spans 17 amino acids. The J segment lost 4 bases and the V segment lost 4 bases, leaving 4 bases of the junction unmatched. Germline loops: CDR1 WNHNN, CDR2 SYGVQD (reference sequence). The PCR had 60 Vbeta and 13 Jbeta primers. The table came from immunoSEQ multiplex PCR; TCRdb's copy has only in-frame clones and leaves some out. The data show about 59,000 clones, more than 70% seen once. Broader study findings: The study designated roughly 150 TCR beta chains cytomegalovirus-associated. Earlier findings revealed that most TCR beta V segments proved productive either about 87% or about 30% of the time.

This sequence originates from a man aged 25-40 years in good health and CMV-seropositive. The sample consisted of PBMCs. This sequence joins TRBV10-1 and TRBJ2-2, with 15 nucleotides matching TRBD2. For the CDR3, the DNA is TGCGCCAGCAGTGCTGGGACTAGCGGGGGGTGCACCGGGGAGCTGTTTTTT. Translating it yields CASSAGTSGGCTGELFF.